This T cell receptor beta chain was documented in a study of CD8 T cells in ankylosing spondylitis. Comments on this clonotype: No antigen is known for it.

Germline V gene data show CDR1 as DFQATT and CDR2 as SNEGSKA (reference sequence). The CDR3 totals 13 residues. With V trimmed by 5 bases and J by 5 bases, 3 bases remained unmatched. Study-level findings and limits: Reported data indicate significant enrichment of disease-linked clones within matched ankylosing spondylitis synovial fluid. Before this, some motif variants had been reported in reactive arthritis synovial fluid and blood. Relatively rare in peripheral blood, disease-linked clones were also CD8+. Seven to nine highly homologous variants made up a TCR beta motif that seemed to typify ankylosing spondylitis blood.

The TCR beta libraries were generated through quantitative 5'-RACE incorporating molecular barcodes. TCRdb ran MiXCR on the 5' RACE reads and lists one entry per CDR3 protein. The sample carries 700,000 to 850,000 distinct CDR3 sequences, roughly 12% recorded once. The V gene is TRBV20-1, the J gene TRBJ2-1; 10 positions agree with TRBD2. Source material: blood, either unsorted or a sorted T cell fraction (not recorded which). The source is a male donor with ankylosing spondylitis. The CDR3 here is CSAGLADNNEQFF. In DNA, the CDR3 is TGCAGTGCTGGACTAGCGGACAACAATGAGCAGTTCTTC.